The clone carrying this TCR beta chain was counted a single time. Each unsorted PBMC replicate got 300 ng genomic DNA, some 30,000 genomes. Using immunoSEQ multiplex PCR, the repertoire was profiled, and TCRdb retains in-frame clones only, with some absent. The sample lists about half a million clones; over 75% were seen once. These data are taken from a study of shared clonotypes between healthy human individuals. Those who donated were healthy HIV-negative adults, with no recent acute infections or vaccinations reported. Only Caucasian adults living in Nashville, Tennessee made up the donor group. V lost 3 bases and J lost 7; bases outside the gene matches: 11. Germline-derived CDR1 and CDR2 are SGDLS and YYNGEE. This CDR3 is built from 17 residues.

The specimen sequenced was PBMCs. The source of this sequence is a woman between 40 and 50 years old in good health. Some clones in this sample may be carry-over from other donors' samples. The V gene is TRBV9, the J gene TRBJ2-3; TRBD2 matches 13 bases. For the CDR3, the DNA is TGTGCCAGCAGCGCGGGACTAGCGGGGAGCGGAGGTTATACGCAGTATTTT. Residues: CASSAGLAGSGGYTQYF.